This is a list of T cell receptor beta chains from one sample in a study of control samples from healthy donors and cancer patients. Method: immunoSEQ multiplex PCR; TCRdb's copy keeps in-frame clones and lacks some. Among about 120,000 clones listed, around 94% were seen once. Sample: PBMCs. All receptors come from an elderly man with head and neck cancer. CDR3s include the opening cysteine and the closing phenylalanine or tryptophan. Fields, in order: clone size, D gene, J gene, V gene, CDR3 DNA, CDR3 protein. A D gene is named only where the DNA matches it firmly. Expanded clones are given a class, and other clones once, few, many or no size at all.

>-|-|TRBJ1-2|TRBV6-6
TGTGCCAGCAGTTACAGGGATTTAGTGGATGGCTACACCTTC
CASSYRDLVDGYTF
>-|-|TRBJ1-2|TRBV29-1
TGCAGCGTTGAAATGGCAGGGGTTGGCTACACCTTC
CSVEMAGVGYTF
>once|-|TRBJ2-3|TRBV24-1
TGTGCCACGAGAAGCACGGAGGATACGCAGTATTTT
CATRSTEDTQYF
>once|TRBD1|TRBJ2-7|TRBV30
TGTGCCTTGTCGGGACAGGGCTACGAGCAGTACTTC
CALSGQGYEQYF
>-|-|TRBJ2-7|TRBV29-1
TGCAGCGTCGCTACGGGTACCTACGAGCAGTACTTC
CSVATGTYEQYF
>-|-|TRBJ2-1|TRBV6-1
TGTGCCAGCAGTGAAACAGGGTCGAGGTACAATGAGCAGTTCTTC
CASSETGSRYNEQFF
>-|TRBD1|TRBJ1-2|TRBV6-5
TGTGCCAGCACTCCCAGGGGGCCTCTAGACTATGGCTACACCTTC
CASTPRGPLDYGYTF
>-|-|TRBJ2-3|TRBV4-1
TGCGCCAGCAGCCAAACCTCTTCCGGGGGGCTCACAGATACGCAGTATTTT
CASSQTSSGGLTDTQYF
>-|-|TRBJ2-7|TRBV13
TGTGCCAGCAGCTTAGTGGGAAAGCCCTCCGAGCAGTACTTC
CASSLVGKPSEQYF
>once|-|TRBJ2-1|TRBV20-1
TGCAGTGCTAGTTCCAGATACAATGAGCAGTTCTTC
CSASSRYNEQFF
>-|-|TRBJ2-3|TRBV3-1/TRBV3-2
TGTGCCAGCAGCCAATTAACCCCTGATTGGGGGCAGTATTTT
CASSQLTPDWGQYF
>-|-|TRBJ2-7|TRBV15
TGTGCCACCAGCAGGGGGGGCAGGTTCTCCTACGAGCAGTACTTC
CATSRGGRFSYEQYF
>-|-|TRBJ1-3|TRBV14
TGTGCCAGCAGCCAAAGATCGACCCTCTCTGGAAACACCATATATTTT
CASSQRSTLSGNTIYF
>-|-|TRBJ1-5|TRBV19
TGTGCCAGTAGTCCTCGAGGTCTCCAGCCCCAGCATTTT
CASSPRGLQPQHF
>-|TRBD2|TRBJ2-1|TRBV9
TGTGCCAGCAGCGTAGCCTTAGCGGGTCGCTACAATGAGCAGTTCTTC
CASSVALAGRYNEQFF
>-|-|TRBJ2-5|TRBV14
TGTGCCAGCAGCCAATACTTGGGGACTCGACAAGAGACCCAGTACTTC
CASSQYLGTRQETQYF
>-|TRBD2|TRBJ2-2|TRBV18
TGTGCCAGCTCAACTAGCGGGAGCACCGGGGAGCTGTTTTTT
CASSTSGSTGELFF
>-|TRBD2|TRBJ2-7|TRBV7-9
TGTGCCAGCAGCTTAGGGCGGGGGGTGACCTACGAGCAGTACTTC
CASSLGRGVTYEQYF
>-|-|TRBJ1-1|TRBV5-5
TGTGCCAGCAGCGTGTCAGCTGGGAACACTGAAGCTTTCTTT
CASSVSAGNTEAFF
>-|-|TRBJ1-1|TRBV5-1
TGCGCCAGCAGCTTGGGTCGTGCAGGGGCTCAAAACACTGAAGCTTTCTTT
CASSLGRAGAQNTEAFF
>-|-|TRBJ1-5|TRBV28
TGTGCCAGCAGTTTAAGGGGTATCTCGAGTCAGCCCCAGCATTTT
CASSLRGISSQPQHF
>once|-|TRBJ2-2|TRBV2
TGTGCCAGCACTGAATGGCGACCGAACACCGGGGAGCTGTTTTTT
CASTEWRPNTGELFF
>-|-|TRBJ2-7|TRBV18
TGTGCCAGCTCACTAGGGACTTACGAGCAGTACTTC
CASSLGTYEQYF
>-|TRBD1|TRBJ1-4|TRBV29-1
TGCAGCGTTGAAGGACAGGGCCGGGAAAAACTGTTTTTT
CSVEGQGREKLFF
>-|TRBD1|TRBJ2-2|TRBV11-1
TGTGCCAGCAGCTCGACAGGGGTCAACACCGGGGAGCTGTTTTTT
CASSSTGVNTGELFF
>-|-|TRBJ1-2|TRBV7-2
TGTGCCAGCAGCTTAATAGGGAACGGGGTTGGCTACACCTTC
CASSLIGNGVGYTF
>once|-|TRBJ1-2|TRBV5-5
TGTGCCAGCAGCCCAGCCTTCTATGGCTACACCTTC
CASSPAFYGYTF
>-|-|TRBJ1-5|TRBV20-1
TGCAGTGCTAGTGCGGACGGAAATCAGCCCCAGCATTTT
CSASADGNQPQHF
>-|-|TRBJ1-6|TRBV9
TGTGCCAGCAGCGTAGGTCGTTCACCCCTCCACTTT
CASSVGRSPLHF
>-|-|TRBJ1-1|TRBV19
TGTGCCAGTAGCCCCACGTTTACTTCAGCTTTCTTT
CASSPTFTSAFF
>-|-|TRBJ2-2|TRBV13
TGTGCCAGCAGCTTAGCGTACACCGGGGAGCTGTTTTTT
CASSLAYTGELFF
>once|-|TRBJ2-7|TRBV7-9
TGTGCCAGCAGCACCCCGACTCGGGCTGCCTACGAGCAGTACTTC
CASSTPTRAAYEQYF
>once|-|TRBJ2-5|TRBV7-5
TGTGGCAGAAGCTTTCAGTGGGACAGGGGGCGCTGGGGGGAGACCCAGTACTTC
CGRSFQWDRGRWGETQYF
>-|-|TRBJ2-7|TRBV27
TGTGCCAGCAGATACTCAGTACCACTTAAAAGCTCCTACGAGCAGTACTTC
CASRYSVPLKSSYEQYF
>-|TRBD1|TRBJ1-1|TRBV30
TGTGCCGGCCGGGACAGTCCAACCGAAGCTTTCTTT
CAGRDSPTEAFF
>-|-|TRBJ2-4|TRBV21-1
TGTGCCAGCAGCAGCAGGGACAGGGGAGGGATGAACATTCAGTACTTC
CASSSRDRGGMNIQYF
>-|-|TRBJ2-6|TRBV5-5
TGTGCCACGAAAGACAGCTCTGGGGCCAACGTCCTGACTTTC
CATKDSSGANVLTF
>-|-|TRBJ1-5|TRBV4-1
TGCGCCAGCAGCCAAGACCCCGGTACGGTGAGCAATCAGCCCCAGCATTTT
CASSQDPGTVSNQPQHF
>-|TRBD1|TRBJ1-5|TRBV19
TGTGCCAGCCACGACAGGGCCAGTCAGCCCCAGCATTTT
CASHDRASQPQHF
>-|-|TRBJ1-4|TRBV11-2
TGTGCCAGCAGCTTAGTGGGACAACGGAATGAAAAACTGTTTTTT
CASSLVGQRNEKLFF
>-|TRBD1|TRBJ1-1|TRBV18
TGTGCCAGCTCACTTTCAGGGGGGGGGAACACTGAAGCTTTCTTT
CASSLSGGGNTEAFF
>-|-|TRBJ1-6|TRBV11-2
TGTGCCAGCAGCTTAGATCCAGGACTCAATTCACCCCTCCACTTT
CASSLDPGLNSPLHF
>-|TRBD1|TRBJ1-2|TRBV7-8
TGTGCCAGCGGTTTACTCCGGGACAGGCCCGCCGGAACCTTC
CASGLLRDRPAGTF
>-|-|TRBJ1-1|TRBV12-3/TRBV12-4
TGTGCCACCAAGGGGAACACTGAAGCTTTCTTT
CATKGNTEAFF
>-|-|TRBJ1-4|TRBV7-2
TGTGCCAGCAGCGTTGACATTTCCAATGAAAAACTGTTTTTT
CASSVDISNEKLFF
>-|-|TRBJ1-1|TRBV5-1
TGCGCCAGCAGCCCAAACCGAGGATTAGGCACTGAAGCTTTCTTT
CASSPNRGLGTEAFF
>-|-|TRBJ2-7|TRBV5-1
TGCGCCAGCAGCCAACAAGGTCCTACCTACGAGCAGTACTTC
CASSQQGPTYEQYF
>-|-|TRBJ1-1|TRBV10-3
TGTGCCATCAGTGAGTCCGGGGGCCCTGGTAGGACTGAAGCTTTCTTT
CAISESGGPGRTEAFF
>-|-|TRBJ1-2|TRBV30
TGTGCCTGGAGGTTAAGGGGTGACGCCTATGGCTACACCTTC
CAWRLRGDAYGYTF
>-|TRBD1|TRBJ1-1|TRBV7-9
TGTGCCAGCAGCTTCCCGACAGGGGGCAGGACTGAAGCTTTCTTT
CASSFPTGGRTEAFF
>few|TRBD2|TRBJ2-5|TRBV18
TGTGCCAGCTCGCCGACTAGCCTGGAGACCCAGTACTTC
CASSPTSLETQYF
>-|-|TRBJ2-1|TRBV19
TGTGCCAGTAGTATTCGATCGTCCCACAATGAGCAGTTCTTC
CASSIRSSHNEQFF